This T cell receptor beta chain comes out of a study of control samples from healthy donors and cancer patients. The repertoire was sequenced with immunoSEQ multiplex PCR; TCRdb's copy has only in-frame clones and lacks some. The data contain 150,000 to 200,000 clones, 90% of them singletons. This CDR3 is built from 14 residues. With V trimmed by 2 bases and J by 15 bases, 9 bases remained unmatched. Germline V gene data show CDR1 as ENHRY and CDR2 as SYGVKD. This clonotype was obtained from a woman aged 45-59 years in good health. Sequencing used blood. The V and J genes are TRBV10-3 and TRBJ2-1; 11 bases agree with TRBD2. The CDR3 is CAISEQGTSGEGFF. The CDR3 DNA sequence: TGTGCCATCAGTGAGCAAGGGACTAGCGGCGAGGGGTTCTTC.